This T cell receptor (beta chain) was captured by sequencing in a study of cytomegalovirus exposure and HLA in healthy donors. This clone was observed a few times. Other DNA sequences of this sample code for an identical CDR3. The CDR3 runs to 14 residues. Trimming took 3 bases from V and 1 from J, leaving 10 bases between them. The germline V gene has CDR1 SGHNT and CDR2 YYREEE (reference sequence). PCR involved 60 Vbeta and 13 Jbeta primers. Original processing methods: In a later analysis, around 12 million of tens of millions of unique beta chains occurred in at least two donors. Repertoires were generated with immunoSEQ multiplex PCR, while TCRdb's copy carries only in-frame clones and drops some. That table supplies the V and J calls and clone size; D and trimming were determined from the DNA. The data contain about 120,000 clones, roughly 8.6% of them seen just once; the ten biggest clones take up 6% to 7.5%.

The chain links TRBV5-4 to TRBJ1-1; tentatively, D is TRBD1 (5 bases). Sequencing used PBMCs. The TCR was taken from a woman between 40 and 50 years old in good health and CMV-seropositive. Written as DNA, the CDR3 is TGTGCCAGCAGCTCAGGGCCAGGGAACACTGAAGCTTTCTTT. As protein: CASSSGPGNTEAFF.